This section outlines one T cell receptor beta chain sequence together with its context. What it recognizes is unknown. The sample is drawn from a study of T cell responses to AZD1222 COVID-19 vaccine. Study-level results: Spike-specific TCR breadth and depth both grew after two AZD1222 doses. The donor group comprised mostly white British people and more females; the analysis possibly underestimated clonal diversity. Spike was spanned by vaccine-associated CD4 TCRs, which were dominant at 160-218 and 743-854.

TCRdb's copy holds only in-frame clones and misses some; the assay was immunoSEQ multiplex PCR. The data contain 210,000 or so clones, around 94% of them singletons. CDR3 length: 13 amino acids. Per germline, CDR1 SNHLY and CDR2 FYNNEI. The V end lost 0 bases, the J end lost 4 bases, and 4 bases lay between the germline ends. This chain connects TRBV2 to TRBJ1-5; D gene ambiguous. Material: peripheral blood, obtained 28 days after the second dose of the MenACWY control vaccine. The TCR was taken from an adult who received the MenACWY meningococcal vaccine as a control. The CDR3, as DNA: TGTGCCAGCAGTGAAGCAGGGAATCAGCCCCAGCATTTT. Translating it yields CASSEAGNQPQHF. The complete variable domain, with remaining parts taken from reference TRBV2 and TRBJ1-5, reads EPEVTQTPSHQVTQMGQEVILRCVPISNHLYFYWYRQILGQKVEFLVSFYNNEISEKSEIFDDQFSVERPDGSNFTLKIRSTKLEDSAMYFCASSEAGNQPQHFGDGTRLSIL.